This T cell receptor (beta chain) appears in the sequencing data of a study of blood T cell repertoires in COVID-19. Study context: Acute and convalescent COVID-19 samples came from the United States, Italy and Spain.

CDR3 length: 15 amino acids. Trimming cost V 0 bases and J 8 bases, with 16 bases left between them. CDR1 MNHEY and CDR2 SVGAGI come from the germline V gene. Libraries were prepared by immunoSEQ multiplex PCR; TCRdb keeps only in-frame clonotypes and omits some of them. The repertoire holds about 140,000 clones, around 87% seen once, with approximately 5.4% in the top ten. The J gene is TRBJ1-2, the V gene TRBV6-5; D uncertain. The sample comprised peripheral blood. The TCR originated in a human donor in a cohort sampled during active COVID-19. CDR3 loop: CASSYSEGGRGGYTF. CDR3 DNA: TGTGCCAGCAGTTACTCCGAGGGCGGTCGAGGCGGCTACACCTTC.